The entry below describes one T cell receptor beta chain. As processed by the authors: Estimated nucleated cell counts came from reference gene primer amplification. The assay was immunoSEQ multiplex PCR, and TCRdb's table has in-frame clones only and misses some. V and J calls plus clone size are reproduced from that table; the DNA served to infer D and trimming. The sample lists under 80,000 clones, 86% occurring once. This specimen comes from a study of blood T cell repertoires in COVID-19. The sequence was collected from a man aged 50 to 60 with active COVID-19. Sequencing was performed on peripheral blood.

The DNA of the CDR3 is TGTGCCAGCCAGGGGGCGGTTACCGGGGAGCTGTTTTTT. Translating gives CASQGAVTGELFF. The rearrangement joins TRBV6-5 to TRBJ2-2, with 8 bases fitting TRBD1. From germline, CDR1 is MNHEY and CDR2 SVGAGI. This CDR3 region has 13 residues. V shed 8 bases, J shed 5 bases, and the junction held 4 bases outside the gene matches.